The 16 T cell receptor beta chains in this list originate from one sample, sequenced in a study of cytomegalovirus exposure and HLA in healthy donors. The PCR employed 60 Vbeta primers together with 13 Jbeta primers. TCRdb keeps only in-frame clones here, not all; method: immunoSEQ multiplex PCR. The table shows some 270,000 clones, with about nine tenths occurring only once. Sequencing was carried out using PBMCs. These receptors came from a girl aged 2 to 9 in good health and CMV-seronegative.

The chain carries TRBV27 and TRBJ2-3, with D maybe TRBD1 (6 bases). Between the trimmed V and J ends, which lost 4 bases and 5 bases, there was a span of 13 bases. Per the germline V gene, CDR1 is MNHEY and CDR2 is SMNVEV (reference sequence). The CDR3 covers 14 residues. Here the CDR3 reads CASSSNRVRDTQYF. In DNA form, the CDR3 reads TGTGCCAGCAGTTCAAACAGGGTTCGAGATACGCAGTATTTT.

The chain employs TRBV7-9 and TRBJ2-3; D possibly corresponds to TRBD1 (6 bases). This CDR3 contains 14 residues. Germline V CDR1 and CDR2: SEHNR, FQNEAQ (reference sequence). Deletions cut 4 bases from V and 5 bases from J, with 13 bases between. The CDR3 DNA reads TGTGCCAGCAGCTGGTGGGGGCGGGTAGATACGCAGTATTTT. Translation: CASSWWGRVDTQYF.

DNA for the CDR3: TGTGCCTGGAAGGGACAGAACACTGAAGCTTTCTTT. Translation: CAWKGQNTEAFF. The chain combines TRBV30 with TRBJ1-1; a possible D gene is TRBD1 (6 bases). CDR1 GTSNPN and CDR2 SVGIG come from the germline V gene (reference sequence). This CDR3 is built from 12 residues. V was shortened by 4 bases and J by 1 base, with 7 bases between the two germline ends.

This chain uses TRBV20-1 with TRBJ2-2, with D unresolved. This CDR3 is built from 11 residues. Germline assignment: CDR1 DFQATT and CDR2 SNEGSKA (reference sequence). V dropped 5 bases and J dropped 5 bases, with 6 bases sitting between them. The CDR3 DNA sequence: TGCAGTGCTTACGGGACCGGGGAGCTGTTTTTT. It codes for CSAYGTGELFF.

The V gene is TRBV6-5, the J gene TRBJ1-2; D is unclear. Germline CDR1 and CDR2: MNHEY and SVGAGI. This CDR3 is built from 14 residues. The germline V and J ends were trimmed by 2 bases and 8 bases, with 15 bases remaining between them. This CDR3 reads CASSYQLGFGGYTF. CDR3 DNA sequence: TGTGCCAGCAGTTACCAGTTAGGTTTCGGGGGCTACACCTTC.

The chain combines TRBV7-8 with TRBJ2-7; tentative D call: TRBD2 (7 bases). CDR1 is SGHVS and CDR2 is FQNEAQ in the germline V gene. Deletions cut 1 base from V and 0 bases from J, with 13 bases between. The CDR3 contains 16 residues. The CDR3 DNA sequence: TGTGCCAGCAGCTTAGGTGAAGGGGGGGGCTCCTACGAGCAGTACTTC. It is translated as CASSLGEGGGSYEQYF.

The rearrangement links TRBV19 to TRBJ1-1; D possibly corresponds to TRBD1 (5 bases). Per germline, CDR1 LNHDA and CDR2 SQIVND (reference sequence). V was clipped by 3 bases and J by 7 bases, with 15 bases between them. The CDR3 has 14 residues. The CDR3 nucleotides are TGTGCCAGTAGTATTTCGTCCCGACAGTATGAAGCTTTCTTT. This gives the protein CASSISSRQYEAFF.

V and J are TRBV5-1 and TRBJ2-1; 7 nucleotides match TRBD2. V gave up 5 bases and J gave up 4 bases; unmatched junction bases: 6. Looked up from germline, CDR1 is SGHRS and CDR2 is YFSETQ. The CDR3 spans 14 residues. CDR3: CASRSGTTYNEQFF. The CDR3 DNA is TGCGCCAGCAGGTCCGGGACTACTTACAATGAGCAGTTCTTC.

The CDR3 DNA sequence: TGTGCCAGCAGAGCCGTAGGAGGAGCTAACTATGGCTACACCTTC. As protein: CASRAVGGANYGYTF. This rearrangement joins TRBV13 to TRBJ1-2; D remains ambiguous. CDR1 PRHDT and CDR2 FYEKMQ come from the germline V gene (reference sequence). The CDR3 extends over 15 amino acids. V was shortened by 6 bases and J by 0 bases, with 14 bases between the two germline ends.

This chain joins TRBV7-3 and TRBJ2-1; TRBD2 is a possible D gene (6 bases). V was pared by 5 bases and J by 8 bases, with 22 bases between. Per the germline V gene, CDR1 is SGHTA and CDR2 is FQGTGA. This CDR3 comprises 16 residues. The CDR3: CASSESPGAGTYEQFF. Here the CDR3 DNA reads TGTGCCAGCAGCGAGTCACCCGGGGCGGGAACGTATGAGCAGTTCTTC.

The chain joins TRBV2 to TRBJ1-1; 10 positions match TRBD1. V dropped 5 bases and J dropped 1; count of bases not matched to a gene: 4. CDR1 SNHLY and CDR2 FYNNEI come from the germline V gene. This CDR3 has 15 amino acids. The CDR3 region has the DNA TGTGCCAGCAGTAGACAGGGGGCACCGAACACTGAAGCTTTCTTT. Its protein product is CASSRQGAPNTEAFF.

As to this clone: An end of the junction does not agree with germline; a read error may underlie this. The chain combines TRBV7-9 with TRBJ2-7, with TRBD1 identical over 8 bases. CDR1 is SEHNR, CDR2 FQNEAQ, per germline (reference sequence). The CDR3 sequence is 15 residues long. CDR3 loop: CSSSPRTGYSYEQYF. The DNA of the CDR3 is TGTTCCAGCAGCCCCCGGACAGGGTACTCCTACGAGCAGTACTTC.

The V call is TRBV29-1, the J call TRBJ1-2; TRBD1 agrees at 7 bases. The CDR3 contains 12 residues. Per the germline V gene, CDR1 is SQVTM and CDR2 is ANQGSEA. J gave up 2 bases and V 4 bases, and 1 base lay outside the gene matches. This CDR3 is CSVATGNYGYTF. CDR3 in DNA: TGCAGCGTTGCGACAGGGAACTATGGCTACACCTTC.

The chain has TRBV5-1 and TRBJ2-1; 13 bases are a match to TRBD2. CDR3 size: 15 residues. Germline values: CDR1 SGHRS, CDR2 YFSETQ. V gave up 2 bases and J gave up 6 bases; unmatched junction bases: 2. CDR3 sequence reads: CASSLLAGGGNEQFF. The CDR3 nucleotides read TGCGCCAGCAGCTTACTAGCGGGAGGGGGCAATGAGCAGTTCTTC.

The chain recombines TRBV5-1 with TRBJ2-4, with 7 bases identical to TRBD2. CDR3 length: 16 residues. Germline-derived CDR1 and CDR2 are SGHRS and YFSETQ. V shed 0 bases and J 0 bases; nucleotides not matched to a gene: 3. The CDR3 loop reads CASSLGEGLAKNIQYF. The CDR3 DNA sequence: TGCGCCAGCAGCTTGGGGGAGGGTCTAGCCAAAAACATTCAGTACTTC.

The chain carries TRBV6-5 and TRBJ2-2; 7 bases are shared with TRBD1. Germline CDR1 and CDR2: MNHEY and SVGAGI. This CDR3 is built from 15 residues. J lost 6 bases, V lost 7 bases, and 11 bases had no gene match. The CDR3 bases are TGTGCCAGCACCGAAAGGGCACAGGGGTCCGGGGAGCTGTTTTTT. Its translation: CASTERAQGSGELFF.